The 21 T cell receptor beta chains listed next were all sequenced from one sample in a study of STAT5B mutations in CD4+ large granular lymphocyte leukemia. Some clones are missing from TCRdb's copy, which holds only in-frame ones; the method was immunoSEQ multiplex PCR. The repertoire includes fewer than 45,000 clones, approximately 80% of them detected once, and approximately 4% sits in the top ten. The sequenced material came from CD4+ T cells from blood buffy coats. The receptors originated from a human donor in good health.

This chain uses TRBV11-1 with TRBJ2-3, with D uncertain. Germline lookup yields CDR1 SGHAT and CDR2 FQDESV (reference sequence). V was trimmed by 5 bases and J by 4 bases, leaving 13 bases between them. The CDR3 consists of 14 residues. CDR3 in amino acids: CASSQVSGPDTQYF. In DNA form, the CDR3 reads TGTGCCAGCAGCCAGGTCTCCGGGCCAGATACGCAGTATTTT.

The CDR3: CASSLDPGRDEQFF. The CDR3 region has the DNA TGTGCCAGCAGCTTAGATCCAGGGCGGGATGAGCAGTTCTTC. J is TRBJ2-1 and V is TRBV11-3; perhaps D is TRBD1 or TRBD2 (5 bases each). The CDR3 is 14 amino acids. CDR1 and CDR2 (germline): SGHNT, YENEEA. The germline V and J ends were trimmed by 0 bases and 8 bases, with 11 bases remaining between them.

The V gene is TRBV5-4, the J gene TRBJ2-5; 7 bases are a match to TRBD1. The CDR3 is 14 amino acids. Germline V gene data show CDR1 as SGHNT and CDR2 as YYREEE (reference sequence). Trimming took 0 bases from V and 2 from J; bases not matched to a gene: 1. DNA of the CDR3: TGTGCCAGCAGCTTGGCGACAGGGCAAGAGACCCAGTACTTC. This translates into CASSLATGQETQYF.

J is TRBJ2-7 and V is TRBV4-3, with D perhaps TRBD2 (5 bases). Germline CDR1 and CDR2: LGHNA and YSLEER. The CDR3 length is 15 residues. The V end was cut by 0 bases, the J end by 0 bases, with 9 bases between. The CDR3, as DNA: TGCGCCAGCAGCCAAGATTTTCGGGGCTCCTACGAGCAGTACTTC. The encoded protein is CASSQDFRGSYEQYF.

The V and J genes are TRBV19 and TRBJ1-5, with D maybe TRBD1 (5 bases). The CDR3 runs to 14 residues. CDR1 is LNHDA, CDR2 SQIVND, per germline (reference sequence). V was shortened by 5 bases and J by 11 bases, with 19 bases between the two germline ends. The CDR3 DNA is TGTGCCAGTAGTCCCGAGGGGTGGGGGAAGGCCCAGCATTTT. It is translated as CASSPEGWGKAQHF.

The genes are TRBV11-2 and TRBJ2-3; TRBD2 matches at 9 bases. Germline assignment: CDR1 SGHAT and CDR2 FQNNGV. CDR3 length: 16 residues. The junction had 7 bases not matched to a gene; V was cut back by 2 bases and J by 4 bases. CDR3 amino acids: CASSLLVSGSSDTQYF. DNA of the CDR3: TGTGCCAGCAGCTTATTGGTTAGCGGGAGCTCAGATACGCAGTATTTT.

This rearrangement joins TRBV7-9 to TRBJ1-6; D call uncertain. Trimming took off 5 bases at V and 6 bases at J, with 17 bases between the two ends. CDR3 size: 16 residues. Germline V gene sequence: CDR1 SEHNR, CDR2 FQNEAQ (reference sequence). The CDR3 is CASSPQGGFRNSPLHF. The CDR3 DNA sequence: TGTGCCAGCAGCCCTCAAGGCGGTTTTCGTAATTCACCCCTCCACTTT.

The chain employs TRBV5-3 and TRBJ2-7, with 9 bases aligning to TRBD1. TRBV5-3 is assigned to the ORF class and has an uncertain function. The CDR3 extends over 17 amino acids. V shed 3 bases and J 4 bases; nucleotides not matched to a gene: 14. The CDR3 DNA sequence: TGTGCCAGAAGCTCCTTCTTCCGGGGACAGGGTCCATACGAGCAGTACTTC. Translating gives CARSSFFRGQGPYEQYF.

CDR3 residues: CASSSGQGPRTSGRDEQYF. DNA of the CDR3: TGTGCCAGCAGCTCGGGACAGGGGCCGCGGACTAGCGGGAGGGACGAGCAGTACTTC. The chain carries TRBV7-9 and TRBJ2-7; 15 bases fit TRBD2. From germline, CDR1 is SEHNR and CDR2 FQNEAQ (reference sequence). With V trimmed by 4 bases and J by 5 bases, 15 bases remained unmatched. The CDR3 extends over 19 amino acids.

This chain connects TRBV30 to TRBJ2-7, with 9 bases identical to TRBD2. This CDR3 region has 18 residues. The V gene end was trimmed by 0 bases and the J gene end by 12 bases; junction bases not matched to a gene: 24. From germline, CDR1 is GTSNPN and CDR2 SVGIG (reference sequence). CDR3: CAWSVGRRTSDRSYEWYF. CDR3 DNA sequence: TGTGCCTGGAGTGTAGGTAGGAGGACTAGCGACCGCTCCTACGAGTGGTACTTC.

The rearrangement links TRBV2 to TRBJ2-1, with D maybe TRBD2 (6 bases). V was pared by 10 bases and J by 6 bases, with 22 bases between. The CDR3 is made up of 15 amino acids. CDR1 and CDR2 (germline): SNHLY, FYNNEI. The CDR3 loop reads CATAMEGLGPNEQFF. The CDR3 nucleotides read TGTGCCACCGCGATGGAGGGACTGGGCCCCAATGAGCAGTTCTTC.

V is TRBV5-6 and J is TRBJ2-3; possibly TRBD1 or TRBD2 for D (5 bases each). Trimming removed 3 bases at V and 6 bases at J, with 14 bases between. Looked up from germline, CDR1 is SGHDT and CDR2 is YYEEEE. CDR3 size: 14 residues. CDR3 DNA sequence: TGTGCCAGCAGCTCGATCGGGACCCCCGATACGCAGTATTTT. Protein product: CASSSIGTPDTQYF. The entire variable domain, with the rest obtained from reference TRBV5-6 and TRBJ2-3, is as follows: DAGVTQSPTHLIKTRGQQVTLRCSPKSGHDTVSWYQQALGQGPQFIFQYYEEEERQRGNFPDRFSGHQFPNYSSELNVNALLLGDSALYLCASSSIGTPDTQYFGPGTRLTVL.

The V call is TRBV27, the J call TRBJ1-1; possibly TRBD1 for D (5 bases). The V end lost 5 bases, the J end lost 5 bases, and 24 bases lay between the germline ends. Per germline, CDR1 MNHEY and CDR2 SMNVEV (reference sequence). The CDR3 covers 17 residues. The CDR3 nucleotides are TGTGCCAGCAGTCTCCCACCGGGGGGTATCGTTGGGACTGAAGCTTTCTTT. The encoded protein is CASSLPPGGIVGTEAFF.

This rearrangement joins TRBV6-1 to TRBJ1-4, with a tentative D call TRBD1 (5 bases). The CDR3 runs 12 residues. V gave up 2 bases and J gave up 11 bases, with 9 bases separating them. In germline, CDR1 is MNHNS, CDR2 SASEGT. The CDR3 region has the DNA TGTGCCAGCAGTGAATTGGGGCGGAAACTGTTTTTT. Translated, it gives CASSELGRKLFF.

The chain links TRBV27 to TRBJ2-7; D is uncertain. Between the trimmed V and J ends, which lost 2 bases and 4 bases, there was a span of 15 bases. The CDR3 is 15 residues long. Germline V gene data show CDR1 as MNHEY and CDR2 as SMNVEV (reference sequence). The CDR3 nucleotides read TGTGCCAGCAGTTTAGGACGGGTATTTTCGTACGAGCAGTACTTC. Protein: CASSLGRVFSYEQYF.

V is TRBV5-6 and J is TRBJ1-1; possibly TRBD1 for D (6 bases). The CDR3 is 15 residues long. Germline V gene sequence: CDR1 SGHDT, CDR2 YYEEEE. V dropped 3 bases and J dropped 0 bases, with 12 bases sitting between them. The CDR3, as DNA: TGTGCCAGCAGCTCGGGGGGGCGAGTGAACACTGAAGCTTTCTTT. It is translated as CASSSGGRVNTEAFF. Full variable domain (remainder filled in from reference TRBV5-6 and TRBJ1-1): DAGVTQSPTHLIKTRGQQVTLRCSPKSGHDTVSWYQQALGQGPQFIFQYYEEEERQRGNFPDRFSGHQFPNYSSELNVNALLLGDSALYLCASSSGGRVNTEAFFGQGTRLTVV.

This clone was counted only a few times. This sequence joins TRBV2 and TRBJ1-2; tentatively, D is TRBD1 (5 bases). The CDR3 length is 13 residues. V lost 2 bases and J 5 bases, leaving 9 bases between the germline ends. CDR1 is SNHLY, CDR2 FYNNEI, per germline. Here the CDR3 DNA reads TGTGCCAGCAGTGAACAGGGCGGGTATGGCTACACCTTC. Translated, it gives CASSEQGGYGYTF.

The chain has TRBV25-1 and TRBJ1-5; 8 bases map to TRBD1. The CDR3 sequence is 14 residues long. V lost 6 bases and J lost 3; bases outside the gene matches: 4. Germline V gene data show CDR1 as MGHDK and CDR2 as SYGVNS. The CDR3 region is CASREGQDNQPQHF. The CDR3 DNA reads TGTGCCAGCAGGGAGGGACAGGACAATCAGCCCCAGCATTTT. Based on the CDR3 plus reference TRBV25-1 and TRBJ1-5, the full variable domain is EADIYQTPRYLVIGTGKKITLECSQTMGHDKMYWYQQDPGMELHLIHYSYGVNSTEKGDLSSESTVSRIRTEHFPLTLESARPSHTSQYLCASREGQDNQPQHFGDGTRLSIL.

This chain uses TRBV9 with TRBJ2-1, with D possibly matching TRBD1 (5 bases). The length of the CDR3 is 13 residues. Trimming pared 1 base from V and 15 bases from J, leaving 17 bases between. CDR1 SGDLS and CDR2 YYNGEE come from the germline V gene. The CDR3 loop is CASSVWETGPLFF. The CDR3, as DNA: TGTGCCAGCAGCGTATGGGAAACAGGCCCACTGTTCTTC. Full variable domain (outside the CDR3, taken from reference TRBV9 and TRBJ2-1): DSGVTQTPKHLITATGQRVTLRCSPRSGDLSVYWYQQSLDQGLQFLIQYYNGEERAKGNILERFSAQQFPDLHSELNLSSLELGDSALYFCASSVWETGPLFFGPGTRLTVL.

This chain uses TRBV13 with TRBJ2-7; the D gene is possibly TRBD1 (5 bases). Trimming removed 1 base from V and 3 bases from J, with 13 bases in between. This CDR3 has 15 residues. CDR1 PRHDT and CDR2 FYEKMQ come from the germline V gene (reference sequence). The CDR3 DNA is TGTGCCAGCAGCTTAGTCCGGAGTGACAGCTACGAGCAGTACTTC. Protein sequence: CASSLVRSDSYEQYF.

The rearrangement links TRBV10-3 to TRBJ2-2; D might be TRBD1 (5 bases). The CDR3 is 17 amino acids. V was clipped by 4 bases and J by 2 bases, with 17 bases between them. CDR1 and CDR2 (germline): ENHRY, SYGVKD. In DNA form, the CDR3 reads TGTGCCATCAGTGGTCCAAGGAACAGGCTTAACACCGGGGAGCTGTTTTTT. This codes for CAISGPRNRLNTGELFF.